Each of the 25 T cell receptor beta chains below was sequenced from the same sample in a study of T cell repertoires in ileal Crohn's disease. Regarding time point: proximal margin of the surgical specimen (macroscopically non-inflamed). Assay used: immunoSEQ multiplex PCR; TCRdb lists only in-frame clones, some missing. Altogether around 2,100 clones are present, nearly 90% being singletons, with the ten largest covering about a tenth. Sequences were obtained from ileal tissue. The source of these receptors is an adult with Crohn's disease.

The V call is TRBV28, the J call TRBJ2-5; 16 bases line up with TRBD2. The CDR3 runs 16 residues. Trimming removed 1 base from V and 7 bases from J; junction bases left unmatched: 3. Germline V lookup: CDR1 MDHEN, CDR2 SYDVKM. For the CDR3, the DNA is TGTGCCAGCAGTTTATTTGGGACTAGCGGGAGGGGGACCCAGTACTTC. This sequence encodes CASSLFGTSGRGTQYF. The complete variable domain, with remaining parts taken from reference TRBV28 and TRBJ2-5, reads DVKVTQSSRYLVKRTGEKVFLECVQDMDHENMFWYRQDPGLGLRLIYFSYDVKMKEKGDIPEGYSVSREKKERFSLILESASTNQTSMYLCASSLFGTSGRGTQYFGPGTRLLVL.

The chain has TRBV2 and TRBJ2-3, with 9 bases matching TRBD1. V dropped 5 bases and J dropped 0; count of bases not matched to a gene: 6. This CDR3 has 16 amino acids. Germline V gene data show CDR1 as SNHLY and CDR2 as FYNNEI. The CDR3 nucleotides read TGTGCCAGCAGTAAATTACAGGGGGCAAGCACAGATACGCAGTATTTT. Encoded protein: CASSKLQGASTDTQYF.

The chain links TRBV27 to TRBJ1-1; TRBD1 is a possible D gene (6 bases). Between the trimmed V and J ends, which lost 7 bases and 3 bases, there was a span of 27 bases. CDR3 length: 18 amino acids. Germline values: CDR1 MNHEY, CDR2 SMNVEV (reference sequence). CDR3 nucleotide sequence: TGTGCCAGCATTCCTCTCTCAGGGGTCGGTGGATTCTACACTGAAGCTTTCTTT. Translated, it gives CASIPLSGVGGFYTEAFF.

DNA for the CDR3: TGTGCCAGCTCAAACGTGGACCCACTGATATTTGGCTACACCTTC. Translating it yields CASSNVDPLIFGYTF. The V and J genes are TRBV18 and TRBJ1-2; D is unresolved. The CDR3 length is 15 residues. CDR1 and CDR2 from the germline V gene are KGHSH and LQKENI. V lost 5 bases to trimming and J lost 7 bases, with 20 bases between them.

The chain has TRBV25-1 and TRBJ2-1, with 7 bases identical to TRBD2. Germline CDR1 is MGHDK and CDR2 is SYGVNS. The CDR3 is made up of 17 amino acids. V shed 3 bases and J 6 bases; nucleotides not matched to a gene: 14. Here the CDR3 reads CASSDQGAGSISNEQFF. The CDR3 bases are TGTGCCAGCAGTGATCAGGGAGCGGGGAGTATTAGCAATGAGCAGTTCTTC.

This clone was counted a few times. The chain employs TRBV19 and TRBJ1-3; unclear D gene. V was pared by 3 bases and J by 4 bases, with 19 bases between. Germline V gene lookup returns CDR1 LNHDA and CDR2 SQIVND (reference sequence). The length of the CDR3 is 17 residues. As DNA, the CDR3 is TGTGCCAGTAGTATGGCCTTTAGCGCCAACGGAGGAAACACCATATATTTT. The encoded protein is CASSMAFSANGGNTIYF.

V gene TRBV5-6 combines with J gene TRBJ1-2; 10 bases align to TRBD1. V lost 1 base and J lost 5; bases outside the gene matches: 5. The CDR3 is 15 amino acids. Germline assignment: CDR1 SGHDT and CDR2 YYEEEE. The CDR3, as DNA: TGTGCCAGCAGCTTGCTGACAGGGGGCGTTTATGGCTACACCTTC. Translated: CASSLLTGGVYGYTF.

The chain employs TRBV28 and TRBJ1-3; D gene ambiguous. The CDR3 loop spans 12 amino acids. From germline, CDR1 is MDHEN and CDR2 SYDVKM. V lost 8 bases and J 0 bases, leaving 5 bases between the germline ends. The CDR3 nucleotides are TGTGCCAGCGGACTCTCTGGAAACACCATATATTTT. Translating it yields CASGLSGNTIYF.

The rearrangement uses TRBV2 and TRBJ1-5, with D perhaps matching TRBD1 (6 bases). Germline lookup yields CDR1 SNHLY and CDR2 FYNNEI. The CDR3 is 13 residues long. The V and J ends lost 6 bases and 8 bases respectively, with 14 bases between them. The CDR3 is CASSPQGNEPQHF. The CDR3 DNA follows: TGTGCCAGCAGCCCACAGGGAAATGAGCCCCAGCATTTT.

The chain carries TRBV12-5 and TRBJ1-1; unclear D gene. In germline, CDR1 is LGHNT, CDR2 FRNRAP. The CDR3 spans 13 residues. Trimming stripped 6 bases from V and 5 bases from J, with 13 bases between. The CDR3 bases are TGTGCTAGTGGCCCTTGGCTCGGAACTGAAGCTTTCTTT. Translation gives CASGPWLGTEAFF.

CDR3 sequence: CASADRGVSEQYF. CDR3 bases: TGTGCCAGCGCCGACAGGGGAGTCAGCGAGCAGTACTTC. The rearrangement links TRBV6-6 to TRBJ2-7; 8 bases are shared with TRBD1. J was trimmed by 6 bases and V by 8 bases; bases with no gene match: 9. Germline V lookup: CDR1 MNHNY, CDR2 SVGAGI (reference sequence). The CDR3 sequence is 13 residues long.

V is TRBV2 and J is TRBJ1-1, with D unclear. Deletions cut 4 bases from V and 0 bases from J, with 6 bases between. Germline V gene lookup returns CDR1 SNHLY and CDR2 FYNNEI. This CDR3 is built from 13 residues. The CDR3 region is CASSAEVNTEAFF. As DNA, the CDR3 is TGTGCCAGCAGTGCAGAAGTGAACACTGAAGCTTTCTTT.

This clone appeared once. The V and J genes are TRBV6-6 and TRBJ1-2; D remains unclear. Germline assignment: CDR1 MNHNY and CDR2 SVGAGI (reference sequence). CDR3 length equals 11 residues. V was trimmed by 0 bases and J by 8 bases, leaving 4 bases between them. The CDR3 sequence: CASSYSRGYTF. CDR3 nucleotide sequence: TGTGCCAGCAGTTACTCGCGGGGCTACACCTTC.

The chain couples TRBV16 to TRBJ1-1; D call uncertain. Germline V lookup: CDR1 KGHSY, CDR2 FQNENV. The CDR3 is made up of 13 amino acids. Trimming took off 4 bases at V and 8 bases at J, with 14 bases between the two ends. The CDR3 DNA reads TGTGCCAGCAGCCCCTACAATGAAGTCGAAGCTTTCTTT. Encoded protein: CASSPYNEVEAFF.

The V call is TRBV19, the J call TRBJ1-3, with 8 bases lining up with TRBD1. The V segment lost 6 bases and the J segment 2 bases; nucleotides outside the gene matches: 0. The germline V gene encodes CDR1 LNHDA and CDR2 SQIVND (reference sequence). The CDR3 spans 13 residues. The CDR3 here is CASRQGAGNTIYF. The CDR3 DNA sequence: TGTGCCAGTAGACAGGGGGCTGGAAACACCATATATTTT.

This rearrangement joins TRBV5-1 to TRBJ2-5; D gene unclear. This CDR3 has 15 residues. Trimming cost V 1 base and J 4 bases, with 14 bases left between them. From germline, CDR1 is SGHRS and CDR2 YFSETQ. CDR3 in amino acids: CASSLRAREGETQYF. CDR3 coding DNA: TGCGCCAGCAGCTTGAGGGCTAGAGAAGGAGAGACCCAGTACTTC.

The count of this clone is one. J is TRBJ1-6 and V is TRBV7-2; the D gene is possibly TRBD1 (6 bases). The CDR3 contains 15 residues. The V end lost 4 bases, the J end lost 6 bases, and 13 bases lay between the germline ends. CDR1 and CDR2 from the germline V gene are SGHTA and FQGNSA. The CDR3 is CASSSPGRGNSPLHF. CDR3 nucleotides: TGTGCCAGCAGCTCCCCCGGCAGGGGTAATTCACCCCTCCACTTT.

This sequence joins TRBV27 and TRBJ2-3; D gene ambiguous. V was cut by 4 bases and J by 4 bases, with 24 bases left in between. The CDR3 totals 18 residues. Looked up from germline, CDR1 is MNHEY and CDR2 is SMNVEV (reference sequence). This chain's CDR3 is CASSSSPSNSWIPDTQYF. CDR3 DNA sequence: TGTGCCAGCAGTTCCAGCCCAAGCAATAGCTGGATCCCAGATACGCAGTATTTT.

The chain links TRBV9 to TRBJ1-1; D call uncertain. CDR1 is SGDLS and CDR2 is YYNGEE in the germline V gene. The CDR3 is 13 residues long. V gave up 0 bases and J gave up 6 bases, with 9 bases separating them. The CDR3 reads CASSVDPPPEAFF. In nucleotides, the CDR3 is TGTGCCAGCAGCGTAGACCCTCCCCCTGAAGCTTTCTTT. The complete variable domain, with remaining parts taken from reference TRBV9 and TRBJ1-1, reads DSGVTQTPKHLITATGQRVTLRCSPRSGDLSVYWYQQSLDQGLQFLIQYYNGEERAKGNILERFSAQQFPDLHSELNLSSLELGDSALYFCASSVDPPPEAFFGQGTRLTVV.

The chain recombines TRBV29-1 with TRBJ2-3, with 11 bases that match TRBD2. Looked up from germline, CDR1 is SQVTM and CDR2 is ANQGSEA. The CDR3 spans 16 residues. Losses at the gene ends were 5 bases for V and 5 bases for J; bases not matched to a gene: 12. The CDR3 reads CSVRINSGGAGDTQYF. The CDR3 coding sequence is TGCAGCGTTCGGATTAATAGCGGGGGGGCGGGAGATACGCAGTATTTT.

The gene calls are TRBV5-1 and TRBJ2-5; TRBD2 is a possible D gene (6 bases). Germline-derived CDR1 and CDR2 are SGHRS and YFSETQ. V was pared by 5 bases and J by 2 bases, with 16 bases between. The CDR3 is 15 amino acids. This CDR3 reads CASSRTGLTQETQYF. DNA for the CDR3: TGCGCCAGCAGTCGTACTGGACTAACACAAGAGACCCAGTACTTC.

V and J are TRBV5-1 and TRBJ2-5; D gene ambiguous. The CDR3 spans 16 residues. Germline loops: CDR1 SGHRS, CDR2 YFSETQ. The ends were cut back, 0 bases at V and 2 bases at J, with 14 bases in the middle. CDR3 sequence (DNA): TGCGCCAGCAGCTTGGCCGTACCCGCTTCTCAAGAGACCCAGTACTTC. Amino acid sequence: CASSLAVPASQETQYF. The full variable domain, completed using reference TRBV5-1 and TRBJ2-5, is KAGVTQTPRYLIKTRGQQVTLSCSPISGHRSVSWYQQTPGQGLQFLFEYFSETQRNKGNFPGRFSGRQFSNSRSEMNVSTLELGDSALYLCASSLAVPASQETQYFGPGTRLLVL.

This rearrangement joins TRBV5-4 to TRBJ2-3; 13 nucleotides align to TRBD2. Germline V gene data show CDR1 as SGHNT and CDR2 as YYREEE (reference sequence). V dropped 1 base and J dropped 2; count of bases not matched to a gene: 1. The CDR3 totals 16 residues. CDR3 DNA sequence: TGTGCCAGCAGCTTGACTAGCGGGGGGGACACAGATACGCAGTATTTT. It encodes CASSLTSGGDTDTQYF.

V usage is TRBV5-6 and J usage is TRBJ1-4, with D uncertain. Per the germline V gene, CDR1 is SGHDT and CDR2 is YYEEEE. CDR3 length: 15 amino acids. V was pared by 0 bases and J by 0 bases, with 6 bases between. The CDR3 region has the DNA TGTGCCAGCAGCTTGGACTCTGCAACTAATGAAAAACTGTTTTTT. Amino acid sequence: CASSLDSATNEKLFF.

This clone was observed a few times. This chain joins TRBV5-5 and TRBJ2-7, with TRBD2 matching over 8 bases. CDR3 size: 16 residues. The V and J ends lost 3 bases and 0 bases, in that order; junction bases with no gene match: 8. Germline V gene data show CDR1 as SGHKS and CDR2 as YYEKEE (reference sequence). CDR3 nucleotides: TGTGCCAGCAGCTGGGGTCCGGGAGGGAGCTCCTACGAGCAGTACTTC. Translating gives CASSWGPGGSSYEQYF.